These 7 T cell receptor beta chains were all obtained from the same sample, sequenced in a study of cytotoxic CD8 clonotypes in ibrutinib-treated CLL. The table came from immunoSEQ multiplex PCR; TCRdb's copy has only in-frame clones and leaves some out. The sample lists roughly 200,000 clones, around three quarters occurring once. Sequences were derived from PBMCs, sampled after 24 months of ibrutinib treatment. The receptors originated from a human donor with chronic lymphocytic leukemia.

The V call is TRBV6-1, the J call TRBJ1-2; a possible D gene is TRBD1 (5 bases). The V gene's germline CDR1 is MNHNS and CDR2 SASEGT. This CDR3 region has 18 residues. The V and J ends lost 1 base and 1 base respectively, with 19 bases between them. CDR3: CASSEGQVGHWINYGYTF. The CDR3 DNA is TGTGCCAGCAGTGAAGGTCAAGTCGGACATTGGATTAACTATGGCTACACCTTC.

Only a few counts were recorded for this clone. In DNA, the CDR3 is TGTGCCAGTAGTCCTCACCGGACCACAAGAGAGCAGTTCTTC. This encodes CASSPHRTTREQFF. The chain uses TRBV19 and TRBJ2-1; D not certain. V lost 5 bases and J lost 10, with 18 bases in between. Germline assignment: CDR1 LNHDA and CDR2 SQIVND (reference sequence). CDR3 length: 14 residues.

The V call is TRBV30, the J call TRBJ2-1; D call uncertain. Germline values: CDR1 GTSNPN, CDR2 SVGIG (reference sequence). V lost 4 bases and J 8 bases, leaving 18 bases between the germline ends. The CDR3 spans 14 residues. CDR3 residues: CAWTWSVLYDEQFF. CDR3 sequence (DNA): TGTGCCTGGACATGGAGTGTCTTGTACGATGAGCAGTTCTTC.

There are a few counts of this clone. The V gene is TRBV7-9, the J gene TRBJ2-7; TRBD1 might be the D (6 bases). Germline V lookup: CDR1 SEHNR, CDR2 FQNEAQ (reference sequence). V was clipped by 0 bases and J by 6 bases, with 12 bases between them. This CDR3 contains 14 residues. The CDR3 sequence: CASSLAGGFGEQYF. The CDR3 region has the DNA TGTGCCAGCAGCTTAGCAGGGGGATTCGGCGAGCAGTACTTC.

This clone showed up just once. The rearrangement joins TRBV7-9 to TRBJ2-5; D ambiguous. Germline V gene sequence: CDR1 SEHNR, CDR2 FQNEAQ (reference sequence). CDR3 length: 15 amino acids. The ends were cut back, 3 bases at V and 0 bases at J, with 11 bases in the middle. The CDR3 DNA reads as TGTGCCAGCAGCTTCGGACCGTCCGACCAAGAGACCCAGTACTTC. This gives the protein CASSFGPSDQETQYF.

This clone was counted only a few times. V and J are TRBV7-9 and TRBJ1-1; TRBD1 matches at 11 bases. CDR3 size: 17 residues. CDR1 SEHNR and CDR2 FQNEAQ come from the germline V gene (reference sequence). V lost 8 bases, J lost 1 base, and 12 bases stayed unmatched. CDR3 bases: TGTGCCAGCGGTATTGGGACAGGGGGTTTCGGGAACACTGAAGCTTTCTTT. Translation: CASGIGTGGFGNTEAFF.

The chain joins TRBV6-1 to TRBJ2-1; 15 bases agree with TRBD2. This CDR3 has 20 residues. The ends lost 0 bases at V and 2 bases at J; junction bases unmatched: 8. Germline V CDR1 and CDR2: MNHNS, SASEGT. The CDR3 DNA reads TGTGCCAGCAGTGAAGCTCCGGGACTAGCGGGAGGCAAAACCTACAATGAGCAGTTCTTC. This sequence encodes CASSEAPGLAGGKTYNEQFF.